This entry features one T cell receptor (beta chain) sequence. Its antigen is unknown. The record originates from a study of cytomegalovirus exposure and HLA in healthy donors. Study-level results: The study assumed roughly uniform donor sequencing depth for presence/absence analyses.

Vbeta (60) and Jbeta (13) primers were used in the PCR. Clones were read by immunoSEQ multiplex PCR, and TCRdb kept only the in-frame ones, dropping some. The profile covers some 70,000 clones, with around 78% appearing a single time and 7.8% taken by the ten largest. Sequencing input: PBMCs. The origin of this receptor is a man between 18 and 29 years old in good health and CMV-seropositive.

The CDR3 DNA reads as TGTGCCAGCAGTGACTCGGAGAGGAACACCGGGGAGCTGTTTTTT. This codes for CASSDSERNTGELFF. This rearrangement joins TRBV6-4 to TRBJ2-2; D gene uncertain. Germline V gives CDR1 MRHNA, CDR2 SNTAGT. V lost 0 bases and J 1 base, leaving 6 bases between the germline ends. The CDR3 covers 15 residues.